This is a list of T cell receptor beta chains from one sample in a study of cytomegalovirus exposure and HLA in healthy donors. Clones were sequenced by immunoSEQ multiplex PCR, and TCRdb holds only the in-frame ones, with some missing. The sample contains around 140,000 clones, roughly 62% of which appear only once. What was sequenced was PBMCs. The source of these receptors is a male donor in good health and CMV-seronegative. Both conserved end residues are part of each CDR3. Each record gives: J gene, V gene, CDR3 protein.

J: TRBJ2-3
V: TRBV28
CDR3: CASSSSSDTQYF

J: TRBJ2-3
V: TRBV10-3
CDR3: CAISSGLAGVGDTQYF

J: TRBJ1-4
V: TRBV27
CDR3: CASSLTGGSNEKLFF

J: TRBJ2-3
V: TRBV28
CDR3: CASRSTSGVSTDTQYF

J: TRBJ2-7
V: TRBV5-4
CDR3: CASSYPGYEQYF

J: TRBJ2-7
V: TRBV4-3
CDR3: CASSQETGATYEQYF

J: TRBJ1-2
V: TRBV28
CDR3: CASSLNSRGYTF

J: TRBJ2-2
V: TRBV9
CDR3: CASSVSNRFTGELFF

J: TRBJ2-6
V: TRBV7-9
CDR3: CASRLNGGAGANVLTF

J: TRBJ1-4
V: TRBV5-1
CDR3: CASSLEYGAEIAYEKLFF

J: TRBJ2-7
V: TRBV6-5
CDR3: CASSYSSWTDNYEQYF

J: TRBJ2-4
V: TRBV10-3
CDR3: CAISDPTGSENIQYF

J: TRBJ2-7
V: TRBV7-2
CDR3: CASSLDRAIYEQYF

J: TRBJ1-2
V: TRBV6-1
CDR3: CASSDPDRGRSDDRGYTF

J: TRBJ2-1
V: TRBV15
CDR3: CATSTRTGSYNEQFF

J: TRBJ1-4
V: TRBV7-9
CDR3: CASSSPGQGRNEKLFF

J: TRBJ2-2
V: TRBV5-1
CDR3: CASSSGSTPNTGELFF

J: TRBJ1-4
V: TRBV10-3
CDR3: CAISESGTAGGKEKLFF

J: TRBJ2-3
V: TRBV7-3
CDR3: CASSLTGLLTFDTQYF

J: TRBJ2-3
V: TRBV5-4
CDR3: CASSLKTGPDTQYF

J: TRBJ1-2
V: TRBV9
CDR3: CASSIQGVNYGYTF

J: TRBJ1-6
V: TRBV6-4
CDR3: CASRRTGTTNSPLHF

J: TRBJ1-3
V: TRBV19
CDR3: CASSTVLSGNTIYF

J: TRBJ1-1
V: TRBV6-5
CDR3: CASSYSGMLEAFF

J: TRBJ1-6
V: TRBV19
CDR3: CASSGGEVLSPLHF

J: TRBJ1-6
V: TRBV2
CDR3: CASRNGLGTSPLHF

J: TRBJ2-4
V: TRBV7-2
CDR3: CASSSYGSRDIQYF

J: TRBJ2-5
V: TRBV11-3
CDR3: CASSLLRLAGEETQYF

J: TRBJ1-5
V: TRBV7-2
CDR3: CASSFSGTGSKNQPQHF

J: TRBJ1-2
V: TRBV11-2
CDR3: CASSLVSTSGGYTF

J: TRBJ1-2
V: TRBV6-6
CDR3: CASRGGVGGYTF

J: TRBJ1-4
V: TRBV4-1
CDR3: CASSRRQAGGEKLFF

J: TRBJ1-6
V: TRBV4-1
CDR3: CASRSSYNSPLHF

J: TRBJ1-1
V: TRBV19
CDR3: CASRGQVWNTEAFF

J: TRBJ1-6
V: TRBV6-5
CDR3: CASSRQTGINSPLHF

J: TRBJ2-3
V: TRBV15
CDR3: CATSRPTRGVWTDTQYF

J: TRBJ2-5
V: TRBV9
CDR3: CASSVGLAGGGETQYF

J: TRBJ1-1
V: TRBV6-6
CDR3: CAIEDGRGGLNTEAFF

J: TRBJ2-1
V: TRBV19
CDR3: CASSIAGGKGQFF

J: TRBJ1-6
V: TRBV5-8
CDR3: CASSLVLGQGHNSPLHF

J: TRBJ2-3
V: TRBV10-3
CDR3: CAISVGETTDTQYF

J: TRBJ1-2
V: TRBV7-2
CDR3: CASSLEGRTGRGYTF